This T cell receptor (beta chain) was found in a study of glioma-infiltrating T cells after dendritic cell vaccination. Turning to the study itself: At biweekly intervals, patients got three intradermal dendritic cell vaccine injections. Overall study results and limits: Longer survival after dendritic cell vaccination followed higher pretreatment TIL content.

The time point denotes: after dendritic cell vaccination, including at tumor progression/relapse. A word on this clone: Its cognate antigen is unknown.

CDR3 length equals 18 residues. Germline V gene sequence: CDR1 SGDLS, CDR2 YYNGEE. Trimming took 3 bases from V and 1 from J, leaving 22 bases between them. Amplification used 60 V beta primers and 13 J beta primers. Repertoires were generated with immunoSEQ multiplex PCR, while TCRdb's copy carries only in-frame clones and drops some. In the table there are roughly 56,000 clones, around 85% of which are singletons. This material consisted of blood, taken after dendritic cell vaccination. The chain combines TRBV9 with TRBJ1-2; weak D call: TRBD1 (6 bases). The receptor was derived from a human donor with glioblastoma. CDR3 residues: CASSATTGIVNVNYGYTF. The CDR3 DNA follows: TGTGCCAGCAGCGCCACTACAGGGATAGTAAACGTTAACTATGGCTACACCTTC.